Listed below are T cell receptor beta chains from one sample, sequenced in a study of T-cell memory formation after mild COVID-19. A single record per CDR3 protein comes from TCRdb applying MiXCR to the 5' RACE reads. The sample lists 530,000 or so distinct CDR3 sequences; around 15% were seen once. Sequencing was carried out using PBMCs or a T cell subset sorted from them (not recorded which). The receptors shown here come from an adult woman who had mild COVID-19 (a few samples of this study predate the infection). Cell type and time point are not known. The CDR3 runs from the conserved cysteine through the conserved F or W. D genes are given only for firm matches. Expanded clones are given a class, and other clones once, few, many or no size at all.

abundance,d_gene,v_gene,j_gene,CDR3aa,CDR3nt
NA,NA,TRBV7-6,TRBJ2-7,CASSFSGEGSYEQYF,TGTGCCAGCAGCTTCTCAGGGGAGGGGTCCTACGAGCAGTACTTC
NA,NA,TRBV11-2,TRBJ2-7,CASSGSGTGKSYEQYF,TGTGCCAGCAGCGGTAGCGGGACAGGGAAGTCCTACGAGCAGTACTTC
few,NA,TRBV7-8,TRBJ2-6,CASIVGTPGANVLTF,TGTGCCAGCATCGTGGGGACCCCTGGGGCCAACGTCCTGACTTTC
NA,NA,TRBV5-6,TRBJ2-1,CASSFQGHLNEQFF,TGTGCCAGCAGCTTCCAGGGGCACCTCAATGAGCAGTTCTTC
NA,NA,TRBV11-2,TRBJ1-2,CASSLVPGLNYGYTF,TGTGCCAGCAGCTTAGTCCCAGGCCTTAACTATGGCTACACCTTC
NA,TRBD1,TRBV5-6,TRBJ1-1,CASSPGTGGAEAFF,TGTGCCAGCAGCCCGGGGACAGGAGGTGCTGAAGCTTTCTTT
few,TRBD2,TRBV7-2,TRBJ2-3,CASSFPAGVEESGTDTQYF,TGTGCCAGCAGCTTCCCAGCGGGAGTGGAGGAGAGCGGCACAGATACGCAGTATTTT
few,NA,TRBV29-1,TRBJ1-2,CSVEWGLGGYTF,TGCAGCGTTGAGTGGGGACTCGGTGGCTACACCTTC
NA,NA,TRBV6-2/TRBV6-3,TRBJ1-4,CASSYAGAEEKLFF,TGTGCCAGCAGTTACGCAGGGGCGGAGGAAAAACTGTTTTTT
few,NA,TRBV7-8,TRBJ1-1,CASSFGAGATEAFF,TGTGCCAGCAGCTTCGGGGCAGGGGCCACTGAAGCTTTCTTT
few,NA,TRBV7-2,TRBJ2-3,CASSRDGQGLDTQYF,TGTGCCAGCAGCCGTGATGGGCAGGGTCTCGATACGCAGTATTTT
NA,NA,TRBV2,TRBJ2-7,CASSDPGAGDYEQYF,TGTGCCAGCAGTGACCCCGGAGCTGGGGACTACGAGCAGTACTTC
NA,TRBD1,TRBV12-3/TRBV12-4,TRBJ2-1,CASFDRGPQSSYNEQFF,TGTGCCAGCTTCGACAGGGGGCCTCAGAGCTCCTACAATGAGCAGTTCTTC
few,NA,TRBV6-5,TRBJ2-4,CASSPIDRAKNIQYF,TGTGCCAGCAGTCCCATCGACAGGGCCAAAAACATTCAGTACTTC
NA,NA,TRBV2,TRBJ2-1,CASGVERDYEQFF,TGTGCCAGCGGGGTTGAGAGGGACTATGAGCAGTTCTTC
NA,TRBD1,TRBV30,TRBJ1-1,CAWGQGFTEAFF,TGTGCCTGGGGACAGGGGTTCACTGAAGCTTTCTTT
NA,NA,TRBV7-7,TRBJ2-1,CASSLVGWSNEQLF,TGTGCTAGCAGCTTAGTAGGTTGGAGCAATGAGCAGTTATTC
NA,TRBD2,TRBV24-1,TRBJ2-3,CATSAGLAGGSYTDTQYF,TGTGCCACCAGTGCAGGACTAGCGGGGGGCTCCTACACAGATACGCAGTATTTT
NA,TRBD2,TRBV2,TRBJ2-3,CASKREADTQYF,TGTGCCAGCAAGCGGGAGGCGGATACGCAGTATTTT
NA,NA,TRBV6-5,TRBJ2-3,CASPSFSTDTQYF,TGTGCCAGCCCCTCCTTTAGCACAGATACGCAGTATTTT
few,NA,TRBV12-3/TRBV12-4,TRBJ1-5,CASSLAISQPQHF,TGTGCCAGCAGTTTAGCGATCTCTCAGCCCCAGCATTTT
few,NA,TRBV6-6,TRBJ1-1,CASSYSNRAGRGTEAFF,TGTGCCAGCAGTTACTCGAATAGGGCAGGGCGGGGAACTGAAGCTTTCTTT
NA,NA,TRBV19,TRBJ2-7,CASSISLGSYEQYF,TGTGCCAGTAGTATCTCTCTTGGGAGTTACGAGCAGTACTTC
NA,TRBD1,TRBV24-1,TRBJ2-2,CATSEPPGQGAVGELFF,TGTGCCACCAGTGAACCCCCGGGACAGGGGGCCGTCGGGGAGCTGTTTTTT
few,NA,TRBV27,TRBJ2-7,CASSLLTGPYEQYF,TGTGCCAGCAGTTTACTAACAGGCCCCTACGAGCAGTACTTC
few,TRBD2,TRBV5-1,TRBJ2-1,CASSFTGLAGLSYNEQFF,TGCGCCAGCAGCTTCACGGGACTAGCGGGATTATCCTACAATGAGCAGTTCTTC
NA,TRBD2,TRBV7-9,TRBJ2-5,CASSPRSGGRETQYF,TGTGCCAGCAGCCCCCGTAGCGGGGGCCGAGAGACCCAGTACTTC
NA,TRBD1,TRBV30,TRBJ2-2,CAWSVQGVQTGELFF,TGTGCCTGGAGTGTACAGGGGGTCCAAACCGGGGAGCTGTTTTTT